Listed here are 14 T cell receptor beta chains from one sample, sequenced in a study of cytomegalovirus exposure and HLA in healthy donors. The PCR employed 60 Vbeta primers together with 13 Jbeta primers. Assay: immunoSEQ multiplex PCR; the TCRdb copy retains only in-frame clones and omits some. The sample lists around 76,000 clones; about 78% were seen once. The sequencing input was PBMCs. All receptors derive from a woman between 40 and 50 years old in good health and CMV-seropositive.

This clone appeared a single time. The chain combines TRBV4-1 with TRBJ1-1; perhaps TRBD1 as D (5 bases). With 3 bases removed from V and 6 bases from J, the gap between germline ends came to 17 bases. In germline, CDR1 is MGHRA, CDR2 YSYEKL. This CDR3 region has 15 residues. CDR3 protein: CASSHRGIGGAEAFF. The CDR3, as DNA: TGCGCCAGCAGCCACAGAGGGATCGGGGGGGCTGAAGCTTTCTTT.

This clone showed up just once. The chain recombines TRBV27 with TRBJ1-6; 11 bases are shared with TRBD1. With V trimmed by 1 base and J by 4 bases, 9 bases remained unmatched. Germline CDR1 and CDR2: MNHEY and SMNVEV (reference sequence). The CDR3 covers 19 residues. This CDR3 reads CASSLYFGDRGKYNSPLHF. The CDR3 DNA reads as TGTGCCAGCAGTTTATATTTCGGGGACAGGGGGAAATATAATTCACCCCTCCACTTT.

Only one count was recorded for this clone. The J gene is TRBJ2-7, the V gene TRBV27; D gene ambiguous. This CDR3 is built from 13 residues. Germline values: CDR1 MNHEY, CDR2 SMNVEV (reference sequence). With 1 base removed from V and 3 bases from J, the gap between germline ends came to 7 bases. In DNA, the CDR3 is TGTGCCAGCAGTTTATTTGCAGGCTACGAGCAGTACTTC. Translation gives CASSLFAGYEQYF.

In its sample, this clone was seen once. The rearrangement joins TRBV7-2 to TRBJ2-3, with D perhaps TRBD1 (8 bases). Per germline, CDR1 SGHTA and CDR2 FQGNSA. The germline V and J ends were trimmed by 5 bases and 5 bases, with 14 bases remaining between them. The CDR3 runs to 14 residues. CDR3 residues: CASSATGGEDTQYF. In DNA, the CDR3 is TGTGCCAGCAGCGCTACAGGGGGGGAAGATACGCAGTATTTT.

This clone was detected many times. This chain connects TRBV5-1 to TRBJ1-4, with 7 nucleotides matching TRBD1. The ends lost 5 bases at V and 7 bases at J; junction bases unmatched: 11. Germline-derived CDR1 and CDR2 are SGHRS and YFSETQ. This CDR3 spans 15 amino acids. CDR3 loop: CASRLRPGGGEKLFF. DNA of the CDR3: TGCGCCAGCAGACTTCGACCAGGGGGAGGTGAAAAACTGTTTTTT.

The chain recombines TRBV11-2 with TRBJ1-6, with no clear D. V lost 1 base and J 9 bases, leaving 13 bases between the germline ends. The CDR3 extends over 15 amino acids. Germline lookup yields CDR1 SGHAT and CDR2 FQNNGV. This chain's CDR3 is CASSLGGGPGSPLHF. The CDR3 nucleotides are TGTGCCAGCAGCTTAGGTGGAGGGCCGGGTTCACCCCTCCACTTT.

The rearrangement links TRBV11-3 to TRBJ2-3; D may be TRBD1 (7 bases). Deletions cut 5 bases from V and 0 bases from J, with 12 bases between. CDR1 and CDR2 (germline): SGHNT, YENEEA. There are 15 residues in the CDR3. The CDR3 nucleotides are TGTGCCAGCAGCCGACAGGGACTTAGCACAGATACGCAGTATTTT. As protein: CASSRQGLSTDTQYF.

CDR3 in DNA: TGTGCCAGCAGTTTAGGGCAGGGGGCGAGCGGCTACACCTTC. Amino acid sequence: CASSLGQGASGYTF. The chain uses TRBV28 and TRBJ1-2, with 8 bases that match TRBD1. V lost 2 bases to trimming and J lost 8 bases; unmatched junction nucleotides: 7. In germline, CDR1 is MDHEN, CDR2 SYDVKM. This CDR3 spans 14 amino acids.

The V call is TRBV21-1, the J call TRBJ1-6; TRBD1, the table's D call, lacks a check against the DNA. TRBV21-1 is a pseudogene segment. The CDR3 runs 15 residues. CDR3 sequence (DNA): TGTGCCAGCAGCAAAGCGGACAGGGATAATTCACCCCTCCACTTT. Residues: CASSKADRDNSPLHF.

The CDR3 nucleotides read TGCGCCAGCAGCCGTCCTGCAGGGGACAATGAGCAGTTCTTC. As protein: CASSRPAGDNEQFF. V usage is TRBV5-1 and J usage is TRBJ2-1; possibly TRBD1 for D (6 bases). The CDR3 length is 14 residues. V gave up 4 bases and J gave up 5 bases, with 13 bases separating them. Germline V gene lookup returns CDR1 SGHRS and CDR2 YFSETQ.

The CDR3 protein is CASSLVPGTGWTGYTF. CDR3 bases: TGTGCCAGCAGCTTAGTTCCCGGGACAGGGTGGACGGGCTACACCTTC. V gene TRBV7-2 combines with J gene TRBJ1-2; 9 nucleotides agree with TRBD1. CDR1 is SGHTA and CDR2 is FQGNSA in the germline V gene. V dropped 1 base and J dropped 8; count of bases not matched to a gene: 11. The CDR3 covers 16 residues.

Concerning this clone: This CDR3 is also generated by other DNA sequences in the sample. The chain links TRBV19 to TRBJ1-4; D remains unclear. V was pared by 5 bases and J by 2 bases, with 12 bases between. The length of the CDR3 is 15 residues. Looked up from germline, CDR1 is LNHDA and CDR2 is SQIVND (reference sequence). CDR3 loop: CASSVRLATNEKLFF. DNA of the CDR3: TGTGCCAGTAGTGTACGACTAGCGACTAATGAAAAACTGTTTTTT.

V is TRBV13 and J is TRBJ1-1, with 8 bases that match TRBD1. V lost 3 bases and J lost 1; bases outside the gene matches: 4. Germline-derived CDR1 and CDR2 are PRHDT and FYEKMQ (reference sequence). The CDR3 contains 15 residues. The CDR3 DNA sequence: TGTGCCAGCAGCTTCAGGGGGCTCCAGAACACTGAAGCTTTCTTT. This encodes CASSFRGLQNTEAFF.

This clone has just one count. This chain joins TRBV10-3 and TRBJ1-1; 7 bases match TRBD1. The V and J ends lost 2 bases and 4 bases, in that order; junction bases with no gene match: 13. From germline, CDR1 is ENHRY and CDR2 SYGVKD. The CDR3 has 17 residues. Here the CDR3 reads CAISEPTRETGSTEAFF. The DNA for the CDR3 is TGTGCCATCAGTGAGCCAACCAGAGAGACAGGGAGCACTGAAGCTTTCTTT.